This TCR beta chain appears in the sequencing data of a study of cytotoxic CD8 clonotypes in ibrutinib-treated CLL. For the study at large: Among the patients, some eleven presented as relapsed/refractory and roughly 14 as treatment-naive; about 17 showed unmutated IGHV.

Cryopreserved PBMCs were the source of approximately 2 micrograms of genomic DNA, which went to TCR beta libraries. Sequencing used immunoSEQ multiplex PCR; TCRdb keeps in-frame clones, though not all of them. The data show 150,000 to 200,000 clones, roughly 90% seen once. CDR1 SGHTA and CDR2 FQGNSA come from the germline V gene. The V gene lost 2 bases and the J gene lost 3 bases, with 10 bases spanning the gap. This CDR3 is 15 amino acids long. The J gene is TRBJ2-2, the V gene TRBV7-2; perhaps D is TRBD1 or TRBD2 (5 bases each). The input for sequencing was PBMCs, taken at disease progression, from a patient treated with ibrutinib. The TCR sequence derives from a human donor with chronic lymphocytic leukemia. The CDR3 sequence: CASSLRDLDTGELFF. CDR3 DNA: TGTGCCAGCAGCTTAAGGGACCTTGACACCGGGGAGCTGTTTTTT.